This T cell receptor beta chain stems from a study of T cell responses to AZD1222 COVID-19 vaccine. In regard to this clone: Its specificity is unknown.

Study-wide points: Females outnumbered males among donors, who were mostly white British; clonal diversity was possibly underestimated.

Sequencing was performed with immunoSEQ multiplex PCR; in TCRdb, only in-frame clones are kept and a portion is missing. The profile shows roughly 200,000 clones, just over 90% of them singletons. The origin of this receptor is an adult who received the MenACWY meningococcal vaccine as a control. This specimen was peripheral blood, taken 28 days after the second dose of the MenACWY control vaccine.

The CDR3 loop reads CAISDLQGRDEQFF. The CDR3 bases are TGTGCCATCAGTGACTTGCAGGGGAGGGATGAGCAGTTCTTC. This chain connects TRBV10-3 to TRBJ2-1, with D maybe TRBD2 (7 bases). The CDR3 loop spans 14 amino acids. Trimming pared 3 bases from V and 8 bases from J, leaving 14 bases between. The germline CDR1 and CDR2 sequences are ENHRY and SYGVKD.